This T cell receptor (beta chain) was sequenced for a study of blood T cells in healthy people across ages. CDR3 length equals 18 residues. The trim removed 6 bases at V and 0 bases at J, leaving 7 bases unmatched. The use of a sample-barcoded 5' primer and a J-beta primer mix characterized a second PCR of roughly 7 to 11 cycles. TCRdb used MiXCR to reprocess the 5' RACE reads, holding one entry per CDR3 protein. The table lists about 380,000 distinct CDR3 sequences, about 52% of them singletons. The sample taken for sequencing was blood. The clonotype was recovered from a man in his fifties or sixties in good health. The chain joins TRBV12-3 or TRBV12-4 to TRBJ2-3, with 15 bases that match TRBD2. CDR3 amino acids: CASRSGTSGGPSTDTQYF. In DNA, the CDR3 is TGTGCCAGCAGATCCGGGACTAGCGGGGGGCCTAGCACAGATACGCAGTATTTT.